This entry concerns a single T cell receptor beta chain. Its antigen is not identified. A read error may account for a junction end that differs from germline. Only in-frame clones appear in the TCRdb table, and some are missing; sequencing was by immunoSEQ multiplex PCR. This sample yields 160,000 or so clones, of which approximately 94% are seen a single time; about 2.8% belongs to the top ten. This sample is drawn from a study of T cell responses to AZD1222 COVID-19 vaccine. Study-level results: White British people made up most donors, females outnumbered males, and clonal diversity was possibly underestimated. Among spike-specific TCRs, nearly half reportedly target unmutated variant regions.

There are 16 residues in the CDR3. Germline assignment: CDR1 SGHRS and CDR2 YFSETQ. The source of this sequence is an adult in good health. The sequenced sample was peripheral blood, obtained on day 0 of AZD1222 vaccination. This chain links TRBV5-1 with TRBJ1-2; D gene uncertain. The CDR3 sequence is CASSPVLENAKYGYTF. The CDR3 DNA follows: TGCGCCAGCAGCCCGGTGCTGGAGAACGCTAAGTATGGCTACACCTTC.